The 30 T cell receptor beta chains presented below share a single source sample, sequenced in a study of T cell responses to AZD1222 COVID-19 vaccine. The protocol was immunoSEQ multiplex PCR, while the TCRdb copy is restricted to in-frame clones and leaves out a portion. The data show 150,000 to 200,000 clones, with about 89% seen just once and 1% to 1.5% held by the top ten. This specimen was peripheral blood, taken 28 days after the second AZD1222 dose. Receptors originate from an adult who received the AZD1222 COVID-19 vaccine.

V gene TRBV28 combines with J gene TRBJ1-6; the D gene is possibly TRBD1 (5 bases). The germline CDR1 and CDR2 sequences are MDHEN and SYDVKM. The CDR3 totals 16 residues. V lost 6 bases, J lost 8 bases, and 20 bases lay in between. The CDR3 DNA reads TGTGCCAGCAGCAATGGGGGGAATTTGGGTGATTCACCCCTCCACTTT. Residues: CASSNGGNLGDSPLHF.

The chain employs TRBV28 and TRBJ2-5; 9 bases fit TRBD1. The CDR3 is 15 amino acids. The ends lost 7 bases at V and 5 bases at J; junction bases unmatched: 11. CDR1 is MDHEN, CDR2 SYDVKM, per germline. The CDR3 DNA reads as TGTGCCAGCACCAAATCCGGGACAGGGTATGAGACCCAGTACTTC. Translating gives CASTKSGTGYETQYF.

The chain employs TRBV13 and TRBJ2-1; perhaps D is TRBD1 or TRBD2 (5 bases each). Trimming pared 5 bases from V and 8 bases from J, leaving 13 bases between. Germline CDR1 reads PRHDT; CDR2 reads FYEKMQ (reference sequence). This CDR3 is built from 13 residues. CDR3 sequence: CASSPPGHYEQFF. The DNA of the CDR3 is TGTGCCAGCAGCCCCCCGGGGCACTATGAGCAGTTCTTC.

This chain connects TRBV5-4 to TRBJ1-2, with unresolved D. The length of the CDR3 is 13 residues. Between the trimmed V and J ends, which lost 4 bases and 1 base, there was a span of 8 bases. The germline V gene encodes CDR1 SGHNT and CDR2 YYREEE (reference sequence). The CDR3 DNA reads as TGTGCCAGCAGCCCGGAGGATAACTATGGCTACACCTTC. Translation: CASSPEDNYGYTF.

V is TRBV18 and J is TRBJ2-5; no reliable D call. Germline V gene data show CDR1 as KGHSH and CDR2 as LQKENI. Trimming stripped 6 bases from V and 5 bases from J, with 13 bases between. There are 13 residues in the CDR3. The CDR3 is CASSPTPRETQYF. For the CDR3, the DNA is TGTGCCAGCTCTCCCACTCCCCGGGAGACCCAGTACTTC.

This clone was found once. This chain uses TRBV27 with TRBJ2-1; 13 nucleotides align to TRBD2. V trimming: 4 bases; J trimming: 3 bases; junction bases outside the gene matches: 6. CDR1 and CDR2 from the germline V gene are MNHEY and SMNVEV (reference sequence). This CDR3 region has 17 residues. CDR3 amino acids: CASSWTSGRLVYNEQFF. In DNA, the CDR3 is TGTGCCAGCAGTTGGACTAGCGGGAGATTGGTCTACAATGAGCAGTTCTTC.

The CDR3: CALRGHSSVLNTEAFF. Written as DNA, the CDR3 is TGTGCCCTCAGGGGACACAGCTCTGTATTGAACACTGAAGCTTTCTTT. The chain is built from TRBV2 and TRBJ1-1; a possible D gene is TRBD1 (6 bases). Germline V CDR1 and CDR2: SNHLY, FYNNEI. The CDR3 loop spans 16 amino acids. V lost 11 bases and J lost 0, with 22 bases in between.

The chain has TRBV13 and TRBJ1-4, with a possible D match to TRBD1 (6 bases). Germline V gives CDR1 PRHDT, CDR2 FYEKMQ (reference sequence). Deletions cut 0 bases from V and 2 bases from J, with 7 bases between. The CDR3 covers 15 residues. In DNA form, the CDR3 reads TGTGCCAGCAGCTTAGGGGGGGCCACTAATGAAAAACTGTTTTTT. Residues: CASSLGGATNEKLFF. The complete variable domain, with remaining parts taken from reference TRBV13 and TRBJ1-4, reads AAGVIQSPRHLIKEKRETATLKCYPIPRHDTVYWYQQGPGQDPQFLISFYEKMQSDKGSIPDRFSAQQFSDYHSELNMSSLELGDSALYFCASSLGGATNEKLFFGSGTQLSVL.

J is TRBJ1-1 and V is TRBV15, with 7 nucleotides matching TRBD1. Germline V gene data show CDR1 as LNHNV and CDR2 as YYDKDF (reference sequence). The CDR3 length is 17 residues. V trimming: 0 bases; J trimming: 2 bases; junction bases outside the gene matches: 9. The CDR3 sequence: CATSRDFRRGGNTEAFF. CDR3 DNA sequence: TGTGCCACCAGCAGAGATTTTAGGCGAGGGGGCAACACTGAAGCTTTCTTT.

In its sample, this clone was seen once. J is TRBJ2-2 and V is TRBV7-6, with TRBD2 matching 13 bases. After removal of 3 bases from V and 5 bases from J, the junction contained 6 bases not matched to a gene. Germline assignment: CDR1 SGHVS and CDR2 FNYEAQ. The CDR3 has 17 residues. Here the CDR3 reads CASSFPTSGRKTGELFF. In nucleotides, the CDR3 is TGTGCCAGCAGCTTTCCGACTAGCGGGAGGAAGACCGGGGAGCTGTTTTTT.

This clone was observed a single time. CDR3 DNA: TGTGCCAGCAGCGTTTCGGGAAAGGACACAGATACGCAGTATTTT. This encodes CASSVSGKDTDTQYF. The chain is built from TRBV6-5 and TRBJ2-3, with D tentatively TRBD2 (5 bases). The germline V and J ends were trimmed by 6 bases and 2 bases, with 15 bases remaining between them. Germline V gene data show CDR1 as MNHEY and CDR2 as SVGAGI. CDR3 length: 15 amino acids.

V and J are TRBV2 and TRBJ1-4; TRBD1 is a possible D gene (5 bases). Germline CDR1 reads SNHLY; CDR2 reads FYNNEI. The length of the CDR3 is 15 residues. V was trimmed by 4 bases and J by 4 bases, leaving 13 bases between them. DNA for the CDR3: TGTGCCAGCAGTGTTCAGGGAGGCGGTAATGAAAAACTGTTTTTT. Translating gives CASSVQGGGNEKLFF.

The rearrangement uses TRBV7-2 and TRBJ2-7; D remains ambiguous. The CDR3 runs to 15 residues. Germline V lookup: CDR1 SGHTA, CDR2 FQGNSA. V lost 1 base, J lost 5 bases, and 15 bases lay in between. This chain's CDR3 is CASSLDYSPWDEQYF. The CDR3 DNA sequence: TGTGCCAGCAGCTTAGATTACAGCCCCTGGGACGAGCAGTACTTC.

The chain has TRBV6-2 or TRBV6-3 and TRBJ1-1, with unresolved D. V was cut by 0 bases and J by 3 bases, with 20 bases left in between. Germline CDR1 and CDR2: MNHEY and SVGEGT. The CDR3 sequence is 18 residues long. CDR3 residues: CASSYSDWSAPADTEAFF. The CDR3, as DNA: TGTGCCAGCAGTTACTCGGATTGGTCGGCACCTGCTGACACTGAAGCTTTCTTT.

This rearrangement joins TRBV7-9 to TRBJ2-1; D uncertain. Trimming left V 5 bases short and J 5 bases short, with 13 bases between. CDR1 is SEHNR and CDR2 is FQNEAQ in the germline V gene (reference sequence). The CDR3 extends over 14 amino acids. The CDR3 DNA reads TGTGCCAGCAGCCGCGTTAGCAGACACAATGAGCAGTTCTTC. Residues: CASSRVSRHNEQFF.

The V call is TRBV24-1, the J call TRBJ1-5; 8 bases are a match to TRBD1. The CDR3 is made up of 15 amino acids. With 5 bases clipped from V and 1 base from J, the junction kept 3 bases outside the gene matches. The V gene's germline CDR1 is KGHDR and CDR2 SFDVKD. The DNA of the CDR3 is TGTGCCACCAGTGCGGCAGGGGGCAGCAATCAGCCCCAGCATTTT. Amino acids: CATSAAGGSNQPQHF.

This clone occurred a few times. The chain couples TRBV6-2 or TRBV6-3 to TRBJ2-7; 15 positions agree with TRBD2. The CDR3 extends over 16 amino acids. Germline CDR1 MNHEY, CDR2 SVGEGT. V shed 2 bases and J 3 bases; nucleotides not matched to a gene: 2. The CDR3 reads CASSYAGLAGGYEQYF. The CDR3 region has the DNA TGTGCCAGCAGTTACGCGGGACTAGCGGGGGGCTACGAGCAGTACTTC.

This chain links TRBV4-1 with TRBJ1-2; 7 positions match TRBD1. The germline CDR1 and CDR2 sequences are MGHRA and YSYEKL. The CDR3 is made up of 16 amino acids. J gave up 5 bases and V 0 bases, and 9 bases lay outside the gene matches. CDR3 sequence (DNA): TGCGCCAGCAGCCAAGATCCCGCGACAGGGAGGTATGGCTACACCTTC. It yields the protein CASSQDPATGRYGYTF.

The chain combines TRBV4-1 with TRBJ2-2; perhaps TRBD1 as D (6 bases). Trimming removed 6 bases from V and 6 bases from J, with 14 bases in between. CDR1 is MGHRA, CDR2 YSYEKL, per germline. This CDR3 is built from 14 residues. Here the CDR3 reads CASRPLGAPGELFF. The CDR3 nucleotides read TGCGCCAGCAGGCCCTTGGGGGCCCCCGGGGAGCTGTTTTTT.

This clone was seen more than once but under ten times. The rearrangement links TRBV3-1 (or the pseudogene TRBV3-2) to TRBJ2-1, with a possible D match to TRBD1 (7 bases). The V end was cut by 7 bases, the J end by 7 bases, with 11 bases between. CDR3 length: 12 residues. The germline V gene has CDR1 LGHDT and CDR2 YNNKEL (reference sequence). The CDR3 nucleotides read TGTGCCAGCAAGGCAGGGGGGAATGAGCAGTTCTTC. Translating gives CASKAGGNEQFF.

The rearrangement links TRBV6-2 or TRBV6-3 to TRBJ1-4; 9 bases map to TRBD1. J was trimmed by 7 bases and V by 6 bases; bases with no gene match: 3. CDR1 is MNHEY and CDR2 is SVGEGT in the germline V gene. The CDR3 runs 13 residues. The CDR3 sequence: CASSNRGPEKLFF. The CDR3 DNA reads TGTGCCAGCAGCAACAGGGGGCCTGAAAAACTGTTTTTT.

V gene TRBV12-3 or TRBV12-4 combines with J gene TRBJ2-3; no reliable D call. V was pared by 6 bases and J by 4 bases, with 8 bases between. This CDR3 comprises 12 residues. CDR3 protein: CASRRSSDTQYF. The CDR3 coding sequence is TGTGCCAGCAGGAGGAGTTCAGATACGCAGTATTTT.

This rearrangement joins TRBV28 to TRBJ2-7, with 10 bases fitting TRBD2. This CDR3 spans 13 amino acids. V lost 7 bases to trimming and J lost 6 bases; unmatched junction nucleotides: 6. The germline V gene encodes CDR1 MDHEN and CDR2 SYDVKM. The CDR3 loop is CASTFIAGGEQYF. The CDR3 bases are TGTGCCAGCACATTTATAGCGGGAGGCGAGCAGTACTTC.

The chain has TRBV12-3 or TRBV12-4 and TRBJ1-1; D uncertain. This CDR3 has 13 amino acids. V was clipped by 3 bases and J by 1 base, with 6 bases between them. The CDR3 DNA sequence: TGTGCCAGCAGTTTTCTCAGGAACACTGAAGCTTTCTTT. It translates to CASSFLRNTEAFF.

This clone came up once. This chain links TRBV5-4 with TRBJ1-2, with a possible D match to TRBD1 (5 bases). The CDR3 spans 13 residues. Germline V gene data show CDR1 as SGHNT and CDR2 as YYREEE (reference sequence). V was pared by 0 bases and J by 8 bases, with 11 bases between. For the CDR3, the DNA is TGTGCCAGCAGCTTGGCCGAGGGGCACGGCTACACCTTC. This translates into CASSLAEGHGYTF.

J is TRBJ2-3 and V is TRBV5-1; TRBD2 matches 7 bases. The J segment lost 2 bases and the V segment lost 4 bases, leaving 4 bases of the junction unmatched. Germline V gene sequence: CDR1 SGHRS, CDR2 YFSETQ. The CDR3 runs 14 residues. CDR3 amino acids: CASSGGTTTDTQYF. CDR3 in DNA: TGCGCCAGCAGCGGAGGGACTACCACAGATACGCAGTATTTT.

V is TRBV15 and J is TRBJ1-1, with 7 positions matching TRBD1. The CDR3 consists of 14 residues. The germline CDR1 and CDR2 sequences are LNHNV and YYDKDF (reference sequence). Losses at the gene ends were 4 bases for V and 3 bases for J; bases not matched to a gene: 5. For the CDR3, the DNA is TGTGCCACCAGCACGAGGGGGCGGGACACTGAAGCTTTCTTT. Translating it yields CATSTRGRDTEAFF.

CDR3 amino acids: CASSTLGGNTEAFF. In DNA, the CDR3 is TGTGCCAGCAGTACCCTGGGGGGGAACACTGAAGCTTTCTTT. J is TRBJ1-1 and V is TRBV6-5; perhaps TRBD1 as D (5 bases). CDR3 length equals 14 residues. V lost 5 bases, J lost 1 base, and 11 bases lay in between. Germline CDR1 is MNHEY and CDR2 is SVGAGI.

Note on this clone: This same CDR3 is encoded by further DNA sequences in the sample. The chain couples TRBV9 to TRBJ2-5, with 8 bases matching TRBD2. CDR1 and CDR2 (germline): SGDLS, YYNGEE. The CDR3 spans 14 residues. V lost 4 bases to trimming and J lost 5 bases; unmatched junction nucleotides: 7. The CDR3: CASSSGGAGETQYF. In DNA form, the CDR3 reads TGTGCCAGCAGCTCCGGGGGGGCCGGGGAGACCCAGTACTTC.

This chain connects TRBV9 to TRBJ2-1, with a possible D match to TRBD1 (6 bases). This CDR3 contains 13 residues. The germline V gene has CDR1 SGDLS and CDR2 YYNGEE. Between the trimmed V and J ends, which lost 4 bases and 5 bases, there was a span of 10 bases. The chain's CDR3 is CASSRDKDNEQFF. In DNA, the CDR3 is TGTGCCAGCAGCCGGGACAAAGACAATGAGCAGTTCTTC.